Listed below are T cell receptor beta chains from one sample, sequenced in a study of control samples from healthy donors and cancer patients. Generated by immunoSEQ multiplex PCR, the TCRdb table keeps only in-frame clones and is missing some. The sample holds about 250,000 clones, approximately 80% seen once. Sequenced material: PBMCs. The source is an older woman with lung cancer. Each CDR3 is given with its conserved first and last residue. A D gene is named only where the DNA matches it firmly. The listing skips clone size in some rows; elsewhere it reads once, few, many or a size class.

D,J,V,length,size,DNA,CDR3
TRBD1,TRBJ1-4,TRBV5-1,15,.,TGCGCCAGCAGCTTGGCCGGGACAGAGAATGAAAAACTGTTTTTT,CASSLAGTENEKLFF
TRBD1,TRBJ2-1,TRBV30,15,.,TGTGCCTGGAGTGAGGGGGCAGGGTGGAACAGTGAGCAGTTCTTC,CAWSEGAGWNSEQFF
.,TRBJ1-4,TRBV7-9,14,.,TGTGCCAGCAGCCCCTCTTCAACTAATGAAAAACTGTTTTTT,CASSPSSTNEKLFF
.,TRBJ1-1,TRBV9,14,.,TGTGCCAGCAGCAAGGGACTGATGAACACTGAAGCTTTCTTT,CASSKGLMNTEAFF
TRBD2,TRBJ2-7,TRBV5-4,14,many,TGTGCCAAGGGGCTAGCGGGAGGACCCTACGAGCAGTACTTC,CAKGLAGGPYEQYF
TRBD1,TRBJ1-5,TRBV5-6,13,.,TGTGCCAGCAGCTTTAACAGGGGTCAGCCCCAGCATTTT,CASSFNRGQPQHF
TRBD1,TRBJ1-1,TRBV2,15,few,TGTGCCAGCAGCCTGAGAGGGGGCACGAACACTGAAGCTTTCTTT,CASSLRGGTNTEAFF
TRBD1,TRBJ1-2,TRBV15,16,.,TGTGCCACCAGCAGAGCCGAAAAGACAGGGGAATATGGCTACACCTTC,CATSRAEKTGEYGYTF
TRBD1,TRBJ1-2,TRBV2,12,.,TGTGCCAGCAGCCGACAGGGGGCGGGCTACACCTTC,CASSRQGAGYTF
TRBD2,TRBJ2-7,TRBV9,15,.,TGTGCCAGCAGCGTAGGACTAGCGGAGACCTACGAGCAGTACTTC,CASSVGLAETYEQYF
.,TRBJ2-7,TRBV28,14,.,TGTGCCAGCAGTTTTCCCCTTGACCTCTACGAGCAGTACTTC,CASSFPLDLYEQYF
.,TRBJ1-6,TRBV10-3,12,.,TGTGCCATCAGTGAGTTAGCGGAAGCACTCCACTTT,CAISELAEALHF
.,TRBJ2-2,TRBV2,13,.,TGTGCCAGCAGCATGACACGAACCGGGGAGCTGTTTTTT,CASSMTRTGELFF
TRBD1,TRBJ1-6,TRBV2,13,.,TGTGCCTCCACAGGGGGATATAATTCACCCCTCCACTTT,CASTGGYNSPLHF
TRBD1,TRBJ1-2,TRBV5-1,15,.,TGCGCCAGCAGCTCCCGGGACAGCGCTAACTATGGCTACACCTTC,CASSSRDSANYGYTF
.,TRBJ1-5,TRBV30,14,.,TGTGCCTGGAATTCTCTGGGGGCCGATCAGCCCCAGCATTTT,CAWNSLGADQPQHF
TRBD1,TRBJ2-7,TRBV4-1,16,.,TGCGCCAGCAGCCTGCATCCCCCGGGACAGGGTCGCGAGCAGTACTTC,CASSLHPPGQGREQYF
.,TRBJ1-1,TRBV28,13,.,TGTGCCAGCAGTTTAGTGAAGGGGCCTGAAGCTTTCTTT,CASSLVKGPEAFF
TRBD1,TRBJ2-7,TRBV7-2,15,.,TGTGCCAGCAGGGCCCTGGGACAGGGTGAGGACGAGCAGTACTTC,CASRALGQGEDEQYF
.,TRBJ2-6,TRBV19,15,once,TGTGCCAGTAGTATAAGAGCTCCGGGGGCCAACGTCCTGACTTTC,CASSIRAPGANVLTF
.,TRBJ1-3,TRBV7-2,13,.,TGTGCCAGCAGCTTAGGAGGGTATAGCACCATATATTTT,CASSLGGYSTIYF
.,TRBJ2-6,TRBV9,18,.,TGTGCCAGCAGCGTACCCCCGGGACAACCCTCTGGGGCCAACGTCCTGACTTTC,CASSVPPGQPSGANVLTF
TRBD2,TRBJ2-1,TRBV6-5,13,.,TGTGCCAGCGGGAGGGCCTCACTGTATGAGCAGTTCTTC,CASGRASLYEQFF